These 14 T cell receptor beta chains share one sample of origin, sequenced in a study of CD8+CD57+ T cells in acquired aplastic anemia. Genomic DNA templated the TCR beta VDJ and CDR3 profiling. TCRdb processed the reads anew with MiXCR; each CDR3 protein has one entry. The sample has about 180,000 distinct CDR3 sequences; around 45% are singletons. The material sequenced was sorted CD4+, CD8+, or CD8+CD57+ T cells (not recorded which) from PBMCs. Every receptor here comes from a human donor in good health.

Of note for this clonotype: A much larger clone lies a single base off, so this may be a read error. The V and J genes are TRBV11-2 and TRBJ2-3; TRBD2 might be the D (6 bases). The CDR3 has 16 amino acids. Germline V lookup: CDR1 SGHAT, CDR2 FQNNGV. CDR3 residues: CASSLQGAGSTDAQYF. DNA of the CDR3: TGTGCCAGCAGCTTACAGGGCGCGGGGAGCACAGATGCGCAGTATTTT.

V and J are TRBV27 and TRBJ2-7, with TRBD2 as a possible D gene (5 bases). Between the trimmed V and J ends, which lost 0 bases and 0 bases, there was a span of 9 bases. The CDR3 is 15 amino acids. Germline V CDR1 and CDR2: MNHEY, SMNVEV (reference sequence). CDR3 nucleotide sequence: TGTGCCAGCAGTTTATCCCGGGGAAGCTCCTACGAGCAGTACTTC. It is translated as CASSLSRGSSYEQYF.

This clonotype was counted only a few times. The gene calls are TRBV10-2 and TRBJ2-5, with D hard to call. V gave up 8 bases and J gave up 7 bases, with 14 bases separating them. Germline V gives CDR1 WSHSY, CDR2 SAAADI. The CDR3 runs 12 residues. The CDR3 DNA is TGCGCCAGCTCGGACCCTTTTGGGACCCAGTACTTC. Amino acid sequence: CASSDPFGTQYF.

The chain joins TRBV20-1 to TRBJ1-5; 12 bases agree with TRBD1. Trimming cost V 0 bases and J 0 bases; bases outside gene matches: 6. CDR3 length equals 18 residues. From germline, CDR1 is DFQATT and CDR2 SNEGSKA (reference sequence). CDR3: CSARDGDRGLYSNQPQHF. CDR3 nucleotide sequence: TGCAGTGCTAGAGATGGGGACAGGGGGCTCTATAGCAATCAGCCCCAGCATTTT.

There are a few counts of this clonotype. This chain uses TRBV2 with TRBJ2-7, with no clear D. Trimming took off 1 base at V and 3 bases at J, with 4 bases between the two ends. The germline V gene has CDR1 SNHLY and CDR2 FYNNEI. This CDR3 has 12 residues. This chain's CDR3 is CASSEGVYEQYF. The DNA for the CDR3 is TGTGCCAGCAGTGAAGGGGTCTACGAGCAGTACTTC.

This clonotype was seen many times. CDR3 amino acids: CASTLLGGNTEAFF. The CDR3 DNA follows: TGTGCCAGCACCCTACTGGGGGGGAACACTGAAGCTTTCTTT. This chain connects TRBV7-9 to TRBJ1-1, with D maybe TRBD1 (5 bases). Trimming removed 7 bases at V and 1 base at J, with 13 bases between. Germline loops: CDR1 SEHNR, CDR2 FQNEAQ (reference sequence). The CDR3 extends over 14 amino acids.

The chain combines TRBV3-1 with TRBJ1-1, with TRBD1 matching over 8 bases. Germline values: CDR1 LGHDT, CDR2 YNNKEL (reference sequence). The CDR3 totals 15 residues. V was pared by 1 base and J by 4 bases, with 5 bases of the junction left unmatched. CDR3 region: CASSQGWTGRTEAFF. The CDR3 DNA sequence: TGTGCCAGCAGCCAAGGGTGGACAGGGCGCACTGAAGCTTTCTTT. The full variable domain, its missing parts supplied by reference TRBV3-1 and TRBJ1-1, is DTAVSQTPKYLVTQMGNDKSIKCEQNLGHDTMYWYKQDSKKFLKIMFSYNNKELIINETVPNRFSPKSPDKAHLNLHINSLELGDSAVYFCASSQGWTGRTEAFFGQGTRLTVV.

Ten or more counts support this clonotype. The gene calls are TRBV6-1 and TRBJ1-2; TRBD1 aligns across 8 bases. The ends lost 8 bases at V and 2 bases at J; junction bases unmatched: 1. The CDR3 sequence is 12 residues long. Germline V gene data show CDR1 as MNHNS and CDR2 as SASEGT. The CDR3 DNA reads as TGTGCCAGCTGGACAGGGAACTATGGCTACACCTTC. This sequence encodes CASWTGNYGYTF.

The CDR3 DNA sequence: TGTGCTACTGACAGTAACTATGGCTACACCTTC. Amino acid sequence: CATDSNYGYTF. This chain joins TRBV19 and TRBJ1-2, with D possibly TRBD1 on 5 matching bases. Germline CDR1 and CDR2: LNHDA and SQIVND (reference sequence). The CDR3 covers 11 residues. The full variable domain, rest sourced from reference TRBV19 and TRBJ1-2, is DGGITQSPKYLFRKEGQNVTLSCEQNLNHDAMYWYRQDPGQGLRLIYYSQIVNDFQKGDIAEGYSVSREKKESFPLTVTSAQKNPTAFYLCATDSNYGYTFGSGTRLTVV.

V and J are TRBV29-1 and TRBJ2-5, with a tentative D call TRBD1 (6 bases). The CDR3 has 13 residues. V lost 2 bases and J 4 bases, leaving 11 bases between the germline ends. Per the germline V gene, CDR1 is SQVTM and CDR2 is ANQGSEA. This CDR3 reads CSVEKGVGETQYF. In nucleotides, the CDR3 is TGCAGCGTTGAAAAGGGGGTGGGAGAGACCCAGTACTTC.

This clonotype showed up many times. The rearrangement joins TRBV19 to TRBJ2-1; no clear D gene. The V gene lost 0 bases and the J gene lost 5 bases, with 11 bases spanning the gap. The CDR3 has 15 amino acids. The germline gives CDR1 LNHDA, CDR2 SQIVND (reference sequence). CDR3 region: CASSIDYPGHNEQFF. DNA for the CDR3: TGTGCCAGTAGTATAGATTACCCCGGCCACAATGAGCAGTTCTTC. Together with reference TRBV19 and TRBJ2-1, the CDR3 gives the full variable domain: DGGITQSPKYLFRKEGQNVTLSCEQNLNHDAMYWYRQDPGQGLRLIYYSQIVNDFQKGDIAEGYSVSREKKESFPLTVTSAQKNPTAFYLCASSIDYPGHNEQFFGPGTRLTVL.

V gene TRBV6-1 combines with J gene TRBJ2-2; 7 positions match TRBD1. V lost 5 bases and J lost 3; bases outside the gene matches: 6. The CDR3 length is 15 residues. In germline, CDR1 is MNHNS, CDR2 SASEGT. The CDR3 region is CASSQQTGDTGELFF. The CDR3 DNA is TGTGCCAGCAGTCAACAAACAGGGGACACCGGGGAGCTGTTTTTT.

The gene calls are TRBV19 and TRBJ2-7; D is perhaps TRBD2 (6 bases). Germline CDR1 is LNHDA and CDR2 is SQIVND (reference sequence). Trimming shortened V by 3 bases and J by 2 bases, and 14 bases separated the two germline ends. This CDR3 is built from 15 residues. The CDR3 sequence: CASSMTLARPYEQYF. The CDR3 DNA reads TGTGCCAGTAGTATGACGCTAGCGAGACCCTACGAGCAGTACTTC.

The V call is TRBV29-1, the J call TRBJ2-5; tentatively, D is TRBD2 (5 bases). CDR1 is SQVTM, CDR2 ANQGSEA, per germline. The CDR3 is made up of 13 amino acids. The V end was cut by 1 base, the J end by 5 bases, with 11 bases between. The CDR3 DNA follows: TGCAGCGTTGAAGGGAGGTACGGGGAGACCCAGTACTTC. It is translated as CSVEGRYGETQYF.